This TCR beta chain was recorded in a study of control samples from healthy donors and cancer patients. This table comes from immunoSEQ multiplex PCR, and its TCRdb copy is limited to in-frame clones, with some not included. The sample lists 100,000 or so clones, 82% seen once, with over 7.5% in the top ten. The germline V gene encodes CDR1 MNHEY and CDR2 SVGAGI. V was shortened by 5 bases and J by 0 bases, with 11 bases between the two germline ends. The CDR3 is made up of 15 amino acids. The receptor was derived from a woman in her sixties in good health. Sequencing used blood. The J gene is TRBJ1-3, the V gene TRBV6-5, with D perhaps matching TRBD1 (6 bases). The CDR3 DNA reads TGTGCCAGCAGTCGGGACATCACCTCTGGAAACACCATATATTTT. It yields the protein CASSRDITSGNTIYF.